The entry that follows covers one T cell receptor beta chain sequence. Germline CDR1 SGHNT, CDR2 YYREEE (reference sequence). This CDR3 is built from 15 residues. V was cut by 4 bases and J by 5 bases, with 19 bases left in between. TCR beta CDR3 sequences were amplified from RNA transcripts. In the first-round RT-PCR of the TCR CDR3, the HTBI primer set was used. MiXCR, run by TCRdb on the multiplex PCR reads, gives a single entry per CDR3 protein. The sample lists 450,000 to 600,000 distinct CDR3 sequences; just under 20% were seen once. The data originate from a study of T cells in Graves' hyperthyroidism and ophthalmopathy.

Input material: blood. The chain combines TRBV5-4 with TRBJ2-7; TRBD2 might be the D (6 bases). The TCR sequence derives from a man aged 35-49 years with Graves' ophthalmopathy. The DNA of the CDR3 is TGTGCCAGCAGCACCGGACTATTGGGGGGTAACGAGCAGTACTTC. Its translation: CASSTGLLGGNEQYF.